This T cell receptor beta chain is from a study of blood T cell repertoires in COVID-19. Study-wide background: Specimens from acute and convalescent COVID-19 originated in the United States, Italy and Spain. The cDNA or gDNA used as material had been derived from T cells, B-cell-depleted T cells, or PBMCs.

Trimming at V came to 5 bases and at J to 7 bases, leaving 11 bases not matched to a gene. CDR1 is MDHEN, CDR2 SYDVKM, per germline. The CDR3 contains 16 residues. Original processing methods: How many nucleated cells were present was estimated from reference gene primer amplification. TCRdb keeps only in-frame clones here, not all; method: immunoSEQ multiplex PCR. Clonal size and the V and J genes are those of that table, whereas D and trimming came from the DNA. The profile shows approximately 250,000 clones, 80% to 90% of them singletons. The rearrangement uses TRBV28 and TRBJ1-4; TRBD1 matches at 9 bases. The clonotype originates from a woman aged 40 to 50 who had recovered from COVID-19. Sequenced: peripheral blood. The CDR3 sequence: CASSLALQGAIEKLFF. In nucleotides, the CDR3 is TGTGCCAGCAGTCTCGCCTTACAGGGGGCGATTGAAAAACTGTTTTTT.